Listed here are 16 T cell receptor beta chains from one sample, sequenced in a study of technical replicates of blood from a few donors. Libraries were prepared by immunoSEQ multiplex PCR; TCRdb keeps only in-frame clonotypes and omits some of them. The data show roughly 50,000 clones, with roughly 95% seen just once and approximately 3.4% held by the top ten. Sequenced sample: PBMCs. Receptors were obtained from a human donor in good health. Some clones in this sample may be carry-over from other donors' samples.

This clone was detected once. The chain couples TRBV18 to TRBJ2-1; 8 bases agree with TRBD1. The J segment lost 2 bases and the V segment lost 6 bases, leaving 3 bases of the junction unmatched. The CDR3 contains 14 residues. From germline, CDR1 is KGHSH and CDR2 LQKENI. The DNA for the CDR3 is TGTGCCAGCTCCGCGACAGGGGCCTACAATGAGCAGTTCTTC. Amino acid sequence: CASSATGAYNEQFF.

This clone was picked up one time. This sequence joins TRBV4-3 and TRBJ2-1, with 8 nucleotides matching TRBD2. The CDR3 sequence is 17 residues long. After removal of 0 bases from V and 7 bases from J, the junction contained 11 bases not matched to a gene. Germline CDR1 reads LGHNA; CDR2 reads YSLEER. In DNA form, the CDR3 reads TGCGCCAGCAGCCAAGATGCAACGGGGACTAGAATGAATGAGCAGTTCTTC. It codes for CASSQDATGTRMNEQFF.

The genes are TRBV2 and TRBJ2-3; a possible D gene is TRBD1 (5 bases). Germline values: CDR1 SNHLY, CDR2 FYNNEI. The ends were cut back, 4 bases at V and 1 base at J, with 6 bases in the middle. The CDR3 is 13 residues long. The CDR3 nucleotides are TGTGCCAGCAGTGTGGGGCGCACAGATACGCAGTATTTT. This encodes CASSVGRTDTQYF.

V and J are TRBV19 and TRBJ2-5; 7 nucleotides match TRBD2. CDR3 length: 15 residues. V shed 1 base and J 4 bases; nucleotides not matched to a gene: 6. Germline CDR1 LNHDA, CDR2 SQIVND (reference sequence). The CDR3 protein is CASSIVAGDAETQYF. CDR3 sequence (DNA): TGTGCCAGTAGTATAGTTGCGGGAGATGCAGAGACCCAGTACTTC.

CDR3 amino acids: CASSLAQGGTNIQYF. The CDR3 nucleotides are TGTGCCAGCAGCTTAGCCCAGGGCGGGACAAACATTCAGTACTTC. V gene TRBV7-2 combines with J gene TRBJ2-4, with a weak D call TRBD2 (6 bases). This CDR3 contains 15 residues. Trimming pared 0 bases from V and 6 bases from J, leaving 12 bases between. Germline lookup yields CDR1 SGHTA and CDR2 FQGNSA.

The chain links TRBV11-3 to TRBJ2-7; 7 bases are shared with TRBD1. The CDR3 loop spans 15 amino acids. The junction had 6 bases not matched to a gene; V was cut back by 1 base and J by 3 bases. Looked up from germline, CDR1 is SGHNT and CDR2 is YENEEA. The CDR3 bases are TGTGCCAGCAGCTTAGGAGGACAGGATGACTACGAGCAGTACTTC. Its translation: CASSLGGQDDYEQYF.

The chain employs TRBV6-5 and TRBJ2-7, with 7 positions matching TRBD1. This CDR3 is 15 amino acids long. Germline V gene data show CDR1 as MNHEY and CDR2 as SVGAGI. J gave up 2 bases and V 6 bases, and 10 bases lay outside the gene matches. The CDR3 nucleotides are TGTGCCAGCAGAGGGGAATCGACAGGGACCTACGAGCAGTACTTC. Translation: CASRGESTGTYEQYF.

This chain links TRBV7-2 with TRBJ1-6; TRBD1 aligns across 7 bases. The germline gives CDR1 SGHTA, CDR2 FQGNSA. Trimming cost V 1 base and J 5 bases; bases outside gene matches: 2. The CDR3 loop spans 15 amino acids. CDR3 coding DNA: TGTGCCAGCAGCTTAGGCGGGACAGATAATTCACCCCTCCACTTT. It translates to CASSLGGTDNSPLHF.

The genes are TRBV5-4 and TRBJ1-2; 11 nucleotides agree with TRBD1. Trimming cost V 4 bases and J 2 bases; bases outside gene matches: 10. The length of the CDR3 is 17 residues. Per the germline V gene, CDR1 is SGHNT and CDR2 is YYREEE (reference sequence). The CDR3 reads CASSPLDRGPSNYGYTF. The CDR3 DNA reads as TGTGCCAGCAGCCCGCTGGACAGGGGGCCTTCAAACTATGGCTACACCTTC.

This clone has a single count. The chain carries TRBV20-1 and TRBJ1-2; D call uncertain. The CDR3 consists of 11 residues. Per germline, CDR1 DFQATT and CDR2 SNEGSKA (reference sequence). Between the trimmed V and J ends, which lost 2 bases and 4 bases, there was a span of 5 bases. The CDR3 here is CSARQFYGYTF. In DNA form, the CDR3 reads TGCAGTGCTAGACAATTCTATGGCTACACCTTC.

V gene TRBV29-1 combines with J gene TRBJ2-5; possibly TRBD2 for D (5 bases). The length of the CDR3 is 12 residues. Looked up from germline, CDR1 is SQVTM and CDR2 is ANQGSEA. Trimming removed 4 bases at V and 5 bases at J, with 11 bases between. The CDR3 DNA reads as TGCAGCGTTGGCTATCGAGGGGAGACCCAGTACTTC. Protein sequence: CSVGYRGETQYF.

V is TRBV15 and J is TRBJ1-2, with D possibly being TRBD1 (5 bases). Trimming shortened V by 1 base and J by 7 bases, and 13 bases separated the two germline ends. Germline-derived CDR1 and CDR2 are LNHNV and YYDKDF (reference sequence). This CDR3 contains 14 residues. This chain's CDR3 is CATSRGNSGGGYTF. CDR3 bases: TGTGCCACCAGCAGAGGCAATTCCGGGGGTGGCTACACCTTC.

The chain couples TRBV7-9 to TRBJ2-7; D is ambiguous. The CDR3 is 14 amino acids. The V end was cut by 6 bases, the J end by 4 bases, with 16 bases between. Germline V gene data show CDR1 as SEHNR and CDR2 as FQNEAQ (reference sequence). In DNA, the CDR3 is TGTGCCAGCAGTCCGGCGGCGGCCCCGTACGAGCAGTACTTC. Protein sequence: CASSPAAAPYEQYF. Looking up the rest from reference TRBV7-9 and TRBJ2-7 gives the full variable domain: DTGVSQNPRHKITKRGQNVTFRCDPISEHNRLYWYRQTLGQGPEFLTYFQNEAQLEKSRLLSDRFSAERPKGSFSTLEIQRTEQGDSAMYLCASSPAAAPYEQYFGPGTRLTVT.

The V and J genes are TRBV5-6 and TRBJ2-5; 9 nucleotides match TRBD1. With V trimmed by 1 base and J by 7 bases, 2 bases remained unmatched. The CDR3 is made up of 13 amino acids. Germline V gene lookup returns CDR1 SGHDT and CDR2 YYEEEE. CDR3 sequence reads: CASSLLTGGTQYF. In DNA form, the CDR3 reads TGTGCCAGCAGCTTGTTGACAGGGGGGACCCAGTACTTC.

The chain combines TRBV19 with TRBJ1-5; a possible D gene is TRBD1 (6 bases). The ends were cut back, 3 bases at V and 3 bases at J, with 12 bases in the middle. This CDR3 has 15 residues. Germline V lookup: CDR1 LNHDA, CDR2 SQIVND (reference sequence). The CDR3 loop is CASSMADRTNQPQHF. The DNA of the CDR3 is TGTGCCAGTAGTATGGCCGACAGGACCAATCAGCCCCAGCATTTT.

This CDR3 reads CASSLGLAGGRNEQFF. In DNA form, the CDR3 reads TGTGCCAGCAGCTTGGGACTAGCGGGAGGGCGGAATGAGCAGTTCTTC. This chain connects TRBV11-3 to TRBJ2-1; TRBD2 matches 16 bases. CDR1 is SGHNT, CDR2 YENEEA, per germline. CDR3 length: 16 residues. After removal of 3 bases from V and 7 bases from J, the junction contained 3 bases not matched to a gene.